This T cell receptor (beta chain) was recorded in a study of shared clonotypes between healthy human individuals (dated by TCRdb to the early 2020s). A note on the overall study: Three men and a couple of women, aged 18 to 49 years, made up the cohort. For each donor, three plates each were used for CD4 naive and CD4 memory, two plates were used for CD8 naive, and one plate was used for CD8 memory. To estimate repertoire size and how much clonotype sharing occurs between individuals, the study deeply sequenced the blood TCR repertoires of five healthy adults. Different laboratories and diverse techniques were used to prepare libraries and sequence TCR repertoires, to increase sequencing depth and limit assay-specific biases. Leukapheresis yielded between about 0.9 and 9 billion PBMCs per donor. Study-wide findings and limitations: Clonotypes shared by all four sorted-subset donors showed higher generation probabilities than non-shared clonotypes. Naive subsets generally had larger estimated clonotype richness than memory subsets. When four donors were compared, the shared fraction of clonotypes was 5% to 6.5% for naive CD4, more than 3% for naive CD8, about 2.4% for memory CD4, and 0.3% to 0.5% for memory CD8. Even with the large sequencing depth, rarefaction of the sorted-subset datasets indicated that sequencing was incomplete. Only blood was sampled, and tissue TCR repertoires likely differ from those in blood. Because the study included a small number of donors, the genetic and exposure-history diversity represented was limited. Pairwise subsampling indicated that sequencing depth was expected to affect the degree of clonotype sharing among donors.

Trimming removed 2 bases from V and 1 base from J; the gene matches leave 3 bases unexplained. The CDR1 and CDR2 encoded by the germline V gene are SGHTA and FQGTGA. Including cysteine and phenylalanine, the CDR3 has 15 amino acids. Only the CDR3 region is kept as DNA, spanning 45 bases read in frame from base 1. A few counts support this clone. Its antigen is still unknown. The record has no base qualities; no much larger clone is one base away. Additional DNA sequences in this sample encode the identical CDR3. Using the deep immunoSEQ assay, TCR CDR3 regions were amplified from genomic DNA by multiplex PCR. Extracted genomic DNA from each cell subset was spread evenly across all wells of several immunoSEQ 96-well plates, with each plate serving as a replicate. For sorted subsets, each replicate PCR was loaded with approximately 190 ng genomic DNA, equivalent to roughly 30,000 T cell genomes. Purified libraries were quantified with a Qubit 3.0 fluorometer, sized on a Bioanalyzer 2100, and re-quantified with the KAPA Library Quantification kit. Each immunoSEQ 96-well plate was sequenced on its own single-read 150-cycle Illumina NextSeq 550 flow cell. The authors processed their data as follows. Because the immunoSEQ output included only junctional sequences and no quality scores, the filtering could not be the same as the filtering used for full-length reads. To assign V/J genes and CDR3, sequences were annotated using PyIR, a Python wrapper for IgBLAST v1.9, with IMGT germline references. Reads with weak V/J assignments (E-value above 1e-6), missing CDR3, stop codons, out-of-frame junctions, or ambiguous translated residues were removed. V3J clonotypes were defined as sequences sharing the same inferred V gene, J gene, and CDR3 amino acid sequence. Percentage overlap between repertoires was computed as shared unique clonotypes divided by the size of the smaller repertoire. RTK rarefaction, the Chao1 estimator, and Recon v2.1 estimates of unobserved clonotypes were used to assess repertoire richness. Generation probabilities for all TCRbeta clonotypes obtained by the gDNA method from four donors were computed using OLGA. In its TCRdb copy, this immuneACCESS table keeps in-frame sequences only and misses some clones. Where compared with another copy, unresolved V genes explain less than half of these, and the others have no known cause. From that table come the V and J calls and clone size; the DNA was used to work out D and trimming. The sample table records a few million clones; 80% to 95% of these occur just once. The ten largest clones take up 0.39% of the sample.

The donors were healthy, HIV-negative adults who had no recently reported acute infections or vaccinations. All donors were Caucasian adults living in Nashville, Tennessee, USA. Magnetic negative selection was used to enrich CD4+ T cells, after which naive cells were positively selected on CD45RA and the negative fraction became the memory subset. Blood was obtained by leukapheresis, after which PBMCs were separated by Ficoll-Histopaque density gradient centrifugation and cryopreserved in liquid nitrogen vapor phase. Purity and quantity of every magnetically sorted T cell population were checked by analytical flow cytometry. Each sorted fraction had its genomic DNA isolated and then quantified by UV absorbance on a Nanodrop 2000c.

Sample: naive CD4+ T cells from PBMCs. The cell subset or site label on this specimen signifies: CD45RA+ positively selected. The chain was built from TRBV7-3 and TRBJ2-5, and 8 junctional nucleotides match TRBD2. This sequence was found in a man between 18 and 35 years old in good health. Some clones in this sample may be carry-over from other donors' samples. The DNA sequence is TGTGCCAGCAGCTTAGGCCTAGCGGGCCAAGAGACCCAGTACTTC. This encodes CASSLGLAGQETQYF.